This T cell receptor (beta chain) appears in the sequencing data of a study of cytomegalovirus exposure and HLA in healthy donors. Study-wide findings and caveats: Association with HLA alleles at 0.05 false discovery rate was found for 15,000 to 20,000 TCR beta sequences in a later analysis.

The trim removed 4 bases at V and 6 bases at J, leaving 9 bases unmatched. The CDR3 spans 16 residues. The V gene's germline CDR1 is SGHDT and CDR2 YYEEEE. This clone showed up just once. Its antigen is unidentified. PCR primers comprised 60 Vbeta and 13 Jbeta primers. Clones were read by immunoSEQ multiplex PCR, and TCRdb kept only the in-frame ones, dropping some. The sample has about 180,000 clones, roughly 80% seen once. The chain employs TRBV5-6 and TRBJ2-1; 11 bases fit TRBD2. The source of this sequence is a girl aged 10-17 years in good health and CMV-seropositive. Sequencing input: PBMCs. The CDR3, as DNA: TGTGCCAGCAGCCTTATAGCGGGAGGGTACGGCAATGAGCAGTTCTTC. Its translation: CASSLIAGGYGNEQFF.